The TCR beta chain described here comes from a study of shared clonotypes between healthy human individuals. Study results and limitations: Clonotype sharing across four donors was observed for about 4.8% of naive CD4 clonotypes.

As to this clone: Its cognate antigen is unknown.

Sorted-subset replicate PCR reactions contained 200 to 250 ng DNA, corresponding to tens of thousands of T cell genomes. Data came from immunoSEQ multiplex PCR; TCRdb stores just in-frame clones and leaves some out. The sample contains millions of clones, approximately 94% of which appear only once. The CDR3 has 16 residues. All the donors were Caucasian adults who lived in Nashville, Tennessee. V usage is TRBV12-2 and J usage is TRBJ1-2; the table's TRBD1 call for D was not verified on the DNA. TRBV12-2 is termed a pseudogene. Sequenced: naive CD4+ T cells sorted from blood. Indicated subset: CD45RA+ positively selected. This sequence was found in a man between 18 and 35 years old in good health. The CDR3 loop reads CASRSTWTGEAYGYTF. The CDR3 coding sequence is TGTGCAAGTCGCTCCACCTGGACAGGGGAGGCCTATGGCTACACCTTC.